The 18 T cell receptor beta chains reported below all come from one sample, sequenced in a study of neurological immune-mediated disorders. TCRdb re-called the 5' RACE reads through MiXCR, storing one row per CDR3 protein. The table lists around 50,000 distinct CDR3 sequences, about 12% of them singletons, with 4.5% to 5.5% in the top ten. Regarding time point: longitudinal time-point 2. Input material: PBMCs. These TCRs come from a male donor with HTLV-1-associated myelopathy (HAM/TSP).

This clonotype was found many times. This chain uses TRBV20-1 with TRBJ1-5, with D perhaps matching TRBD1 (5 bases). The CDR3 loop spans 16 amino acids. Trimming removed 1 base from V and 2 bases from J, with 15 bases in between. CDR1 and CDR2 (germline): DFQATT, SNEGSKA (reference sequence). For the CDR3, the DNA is TGCAGTGCTAGAGTGTTGACGACAGTTCGCAATCAGCCCCAGCATTTT. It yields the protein CSARVLTTVRNQPQHF.

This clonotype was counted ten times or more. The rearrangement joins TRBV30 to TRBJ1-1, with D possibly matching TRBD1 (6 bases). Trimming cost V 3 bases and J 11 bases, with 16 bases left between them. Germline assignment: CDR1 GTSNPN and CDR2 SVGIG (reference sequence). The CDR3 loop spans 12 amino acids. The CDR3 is CAWRDDATGAFF. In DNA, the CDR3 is TGTGCCTGGAGGGACGACGCAACAGGGGCTTTCTTT.

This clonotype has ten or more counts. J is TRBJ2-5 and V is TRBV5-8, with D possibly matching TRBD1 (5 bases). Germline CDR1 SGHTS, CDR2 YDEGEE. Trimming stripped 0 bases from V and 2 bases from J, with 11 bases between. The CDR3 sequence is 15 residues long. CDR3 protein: CASSLDRTPQETQYF. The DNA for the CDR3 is TGTGCCAGCAGCTTGGATCGGACACCTCAAGAGACCCAGTACTTC.

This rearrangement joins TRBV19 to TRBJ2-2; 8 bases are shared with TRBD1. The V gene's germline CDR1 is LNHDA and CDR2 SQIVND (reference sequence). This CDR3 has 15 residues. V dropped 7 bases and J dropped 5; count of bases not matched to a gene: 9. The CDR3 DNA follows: TGTGCCAGTATCATCGGACAGGGAAGTACCGGGGAGCTGTTTTTT. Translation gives CASIIGQGSTGELFF.

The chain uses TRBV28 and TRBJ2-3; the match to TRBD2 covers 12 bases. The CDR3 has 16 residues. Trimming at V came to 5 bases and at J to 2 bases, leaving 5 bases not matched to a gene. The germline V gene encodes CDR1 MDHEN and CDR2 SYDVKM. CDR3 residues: CASSPLAGGITDTQYF. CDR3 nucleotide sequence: TGTGCCAGCAGTCCCCTAGCGGGGGGGATCACAGATACGCAGTATTTT.

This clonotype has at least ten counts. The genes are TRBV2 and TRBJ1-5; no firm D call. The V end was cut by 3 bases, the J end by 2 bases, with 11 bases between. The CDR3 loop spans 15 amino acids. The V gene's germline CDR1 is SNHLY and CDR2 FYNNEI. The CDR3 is CASSDVGKGNQPQHF. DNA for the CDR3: TGTGCCAGCAGTGATGTGGGGAAGGGCAATCAGCCCCAGCATTTT.

CDR3 DNA: TGCGCCAGCAGCTTGGGCCCGACCCAGTACTTC. It is translated as CASSLGPTQYF. V is TRBV5-1 and J is TRBJ2-5; D unresolved. The CDR3 is 11 amino acids. V was pared by 0 bases and J by 7 bases, with 4 bases between. Germline V CDR1 and CDR2: SGHRS, YFSETQ. Based on the CDR3 plus reference TRBV5-1 and TRBJ2-5, the full variable domain is KAGVTQTPRYLIKTRGQQVTLSCSPISGHRSVSWYQQTPGQGLQFLFEYFSETQRNKGNFPGRFSGRQFSNSRSEMNVSTLELGDSALYLCASSLGPTQYFGPGTRLLVL.

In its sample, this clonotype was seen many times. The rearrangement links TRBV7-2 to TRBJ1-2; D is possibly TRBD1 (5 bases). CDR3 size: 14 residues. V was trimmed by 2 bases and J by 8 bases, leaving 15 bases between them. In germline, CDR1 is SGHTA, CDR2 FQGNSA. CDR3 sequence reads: CASSLRQGLRGYTF. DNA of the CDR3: TGTGCCAGCAGCTTACGCCAGGGCTTAAGGGGCTACACCTTC.

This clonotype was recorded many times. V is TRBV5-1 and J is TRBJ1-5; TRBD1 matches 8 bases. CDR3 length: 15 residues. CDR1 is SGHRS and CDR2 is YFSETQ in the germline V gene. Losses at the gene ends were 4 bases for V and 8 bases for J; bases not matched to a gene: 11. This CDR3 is CASSPGGQGGKPQHF. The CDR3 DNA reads TGCGCCAGCAGCCCGGGAGGACAGGGCGGGAAGCCCCAGCATTTT.

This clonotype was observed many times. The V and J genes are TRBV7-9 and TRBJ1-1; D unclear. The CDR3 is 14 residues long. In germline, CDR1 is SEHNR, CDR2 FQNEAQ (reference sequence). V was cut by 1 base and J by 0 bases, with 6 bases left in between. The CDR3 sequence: CASSLGQLNTEAFF. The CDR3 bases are TGTGCCAGCAGCTTAGGGCAGTTGAACACTGAAGCTTTCTTT.

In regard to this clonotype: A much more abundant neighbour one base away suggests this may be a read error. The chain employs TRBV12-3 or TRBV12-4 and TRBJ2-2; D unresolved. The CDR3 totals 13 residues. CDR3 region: CASSLKGTEELFF. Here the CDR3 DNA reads TGTGCCAGCAGTTTAAAAGGCACCGAGGAGCTGTTTTTT.

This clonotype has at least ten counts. DNA of the CDR3: TGCGCCAGCAGCGAAGACAGGTCCGGCACCGGGGAGCTGTTTTTT. Protein: CASSEDRSGTGELFF. This sequence joins TRBV5-1 and TRBJ2-2; TRBD1 is a possible D gene (6 bases). V was clipped by 4 bases and J by 4 bases, with 14 bases between them. The length of the CDR3 is 15 residues. Germline V gene lookup returns CDR1 SGHRS and CDR2 YFSETQ.

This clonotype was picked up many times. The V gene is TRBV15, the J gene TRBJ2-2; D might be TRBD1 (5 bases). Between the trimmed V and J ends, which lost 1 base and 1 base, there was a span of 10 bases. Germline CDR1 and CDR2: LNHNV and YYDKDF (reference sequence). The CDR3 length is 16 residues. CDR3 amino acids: CATSRAIGVNTGELFF. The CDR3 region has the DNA TGTGCCACCAGCAGAGCGATAGGGGTGAACACCGGGGAGCTGTTTTTT.

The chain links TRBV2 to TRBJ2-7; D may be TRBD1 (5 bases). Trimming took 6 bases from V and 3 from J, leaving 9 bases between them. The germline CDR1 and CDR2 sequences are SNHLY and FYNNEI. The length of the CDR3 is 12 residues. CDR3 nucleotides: TGTGCCAGCAGCACAGGTTACTACGAGCAGTACTTC. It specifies CASSTGYYEQYF. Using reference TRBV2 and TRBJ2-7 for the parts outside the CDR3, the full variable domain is EPEVTQTPSHQVTQMGQEVILRCVPISNHLYFYWYRQILGQKVEFLVSFYNNEISEKSEIFDDQFSVERPDGSNFTLKIRSTKLEDSAMYFCASSTGYYEQYFGPGTRLTVT.

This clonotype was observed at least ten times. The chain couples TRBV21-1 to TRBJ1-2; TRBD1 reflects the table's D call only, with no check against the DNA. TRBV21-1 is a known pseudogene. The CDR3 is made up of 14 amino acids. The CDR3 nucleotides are TGTGCTGAGGGGGGACAGGGGAAAGGCGGTGGCTACACCTTC. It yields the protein CAEGGQGKGGGYTF.

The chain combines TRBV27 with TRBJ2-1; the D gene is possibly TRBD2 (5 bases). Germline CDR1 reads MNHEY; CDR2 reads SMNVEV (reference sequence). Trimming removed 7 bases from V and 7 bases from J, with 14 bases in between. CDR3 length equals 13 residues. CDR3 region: CASKLGGWNEQFF. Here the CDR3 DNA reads TGTGCCAGCAAATTGGGCGGGTGGAATGAGCAGTTCTTC.

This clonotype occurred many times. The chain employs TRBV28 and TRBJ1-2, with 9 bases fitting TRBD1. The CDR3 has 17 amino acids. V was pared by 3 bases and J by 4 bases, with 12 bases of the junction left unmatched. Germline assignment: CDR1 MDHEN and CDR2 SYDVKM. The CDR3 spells CASSFLQRQTGGYGYTF. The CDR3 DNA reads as TGTGCCAGCAGTTTTCTACAGCGGCAGACAGGGGGCTATGGCTACACCTTC.

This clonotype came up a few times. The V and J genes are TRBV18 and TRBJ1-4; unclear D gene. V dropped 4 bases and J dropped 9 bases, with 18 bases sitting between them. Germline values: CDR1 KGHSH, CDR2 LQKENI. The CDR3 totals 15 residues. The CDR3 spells CASSQGLAGRQKLFF. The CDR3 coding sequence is TGTGCCAGCTCACAGGGATTGGCCGGGCGGCAAAAACTGTTTTTT.